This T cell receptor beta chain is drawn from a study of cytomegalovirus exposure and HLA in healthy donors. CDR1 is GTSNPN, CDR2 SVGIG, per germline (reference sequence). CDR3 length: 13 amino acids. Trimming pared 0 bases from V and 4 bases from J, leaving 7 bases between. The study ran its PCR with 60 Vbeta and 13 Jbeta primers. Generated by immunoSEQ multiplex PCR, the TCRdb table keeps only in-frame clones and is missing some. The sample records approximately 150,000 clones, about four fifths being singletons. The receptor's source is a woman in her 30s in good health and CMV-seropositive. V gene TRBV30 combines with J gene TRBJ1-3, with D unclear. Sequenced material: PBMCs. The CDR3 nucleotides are TGTGCCTGGAGTGTAGTGCAGGGAAACACCATATATTTT. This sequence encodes CAWSVVQGNTIYF. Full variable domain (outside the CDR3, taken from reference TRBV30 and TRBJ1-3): SQTIHQWPATLVQPVGSPLSLECTVEGTSNPNLYWYRQAAGRGLQLLFYSVGIGQISSEVPQNLSASRPQDRQFILSSKKLLLSDSGFYLCAWSVVQGNTIYFGEGSWLTVV.